The sequence of this T cell receptor (beta chain) was determined in a study of cytomegalovirus exposure and HLA in healthy donors. In the study overall: Earlier, 117 million unique TCR beta sequences were recovered from 200 million or so T cells by an analysis.

V lost 0 bases and J 3 bases, leaving 12 bases between the germline ends. Looked up from germline, CDR1 is SNHLY and CDR2 is FYNNEI. The CDR3 length is 15 residues. A remark on this clone: The antigen remains undetermined.

A multiplex PCR was run with 60 Vbeta primers and 13 Jbeta primers. Sequencing was performed with immunoSEQ multiplex PCR; in TCRdb, only in-frame clones are kept and a portion is missing. The sample records 120,000 to 150,000 clones, 75% to 90% being singletons. Whole-study findings and limits: According to the study, some 160 TCR beta chains were cytomegalovirus-associated. According to reports, the classifier identified cytomegalovirus status with high specificity and sensitivity.

The sample consisted of PBMCs. The chain recombines TRBV2 with TRBJ2-7; D is unclear. This TCR was sampled from a woman in her 30s in good health and CMV-seronegative. CDR3 residues: CASSEALQTIYEQYF. The CDR3 DNA reads TGTGCCAGCAGTGAAGCGCTACAGACCATCTACGAGCAGTACTTC.